Each of the 19 T cell receptor beta chains below was sequenced from the same sample in a study of molecular identifiers for immune sequencing clone quantification. TCRdb analysed the PCR reads with MiXCR anew, one entry per CDR3 protein. The table includes just under 650,000 distinct CDR3 sequences, just under 20% detected once. The sample was naive CD8+ T cells from blood, with Jurkat cell RNA spiked in. The subset: FACS-sorted CD8+CD4-CCR7+CD45RA+ naive T cells. The source is a human donor in good health. Some libraries in this study had Jurkat cell RNA spiked in.

The chain recombines TRBV4-1 with TRBJ2-7; weak D call: TRBD1 (7 bases). The germline V gene encodes CDR1 MGHRA and CDR2 YSYEKL. Deletions cut 5 bases from V and 5 bases from J, with 28 bases between. The CDR3 loop spans 18 amino acids. CDR3 loop: CASSSEYRGGLLEDEQYF. In DNA form, the CDR3 reads TGCGCCAGCAGCTCCGAATACAGGGGAGGCTTACTTGAGGACGAGCAGTACTTC.

This clonotype was seen at least ten times. The rearrangement links TRBV12-5 to TRBJ2-7, with TRBD2 matching over 7 bases. The CDR3 has 20 residues. The V gene's germline CDR1 is LGHNT and CDR2 FRNRAP. V lost 0 bases and J lost 3; bases outside the gene matches: 20. The CDR3 is CASGLVLRDSKAGGYYEQYF. DNA for the CDR3: TGTGCTAGTGGTTTGGTACTTCGGGACTCGAAGGCCGGGGGGTACTACGAGCAGTACTTC.

The table lists this clonotype with many counts. The CDR3 nucleotides are TGTGCCAGCAGCTTAGAAAGGGGAGAGACCCAGTACTTC. Protein product: CASSLERGETQYF. The chain carries TRBV7-9 and TRBJ2-5; tentatively, D is TRBD1 (5 bases). This CDR3 has 13 amino acids. V lost 1 base, J lost 4 bases, and 7 bases lay in between. From germline, CDR1 is SEHNR and CDR2 FQNEAQ (reference sequence).

This clonotype has a count of ten or more. V is TRBV2 and J is TRBJ2-7; a weak D match, TRBD2 (5 bases). V was clipped by 4 bases and J by 2 bases, with 9 bases between them. Germline CDR1 reads SNHLY; CDR2 reads FYNNEI. This CDR3 has 13 amino acids. CDR3 loop: CASSVRETYEQYF. DNA of the CDR3: TGTGCCAGCAGTGTCCGGGAAACCTACGAGCAGTACTTC. The full variable domain, completed using reference TRBV2 and TRBJ2-7, is EPEVTQTPSHQVTQMGQEVILRCVPISNHLYFYWYRQILGQKVEFLVSFYNNEISEKSEIFDDQFSVERPDGSNFTLKIRSTKLEDSAMYFCASSVRETYEQYFGPGTRLTVT.

This clonotype occurred many times. The chain joins TRBV25-1 to TRBJ1-1; 7 bases match TRBD1. From germline, CDR1 is MGHDK and CDR2 SYGVNS. After removal of 4 bases from V and 5 bases from J, the junction contained 10 bases not matched to a gene. The CDR3 loop spans 15 amino acids. The CDR3 DNA follows: TGTGCCAGCAGTGTAGACAGGGAGGAAGGAACTGAAGCTTTCTTT. Encoded protein: CASSVDREEGTEAFF.

This clonotype was seen repeatedly, ten times or more. This sequence joins TRBV28 and TRBJ2-3; TRBD2 might be the D (5 bases). Between the trimmed V and J ends, which lost 3 bases and 0 bases, there was a span of 25 bases. The V gene's germline CDR1 is MDHEN and CDR2 SYDVKM. The CDR3 sequence is 20 residues long. CDR3 region: CASSFIAVPIAGDSTDTQYF. The DNA for the CDR3 is TGTGCCAGCAGTTTTATCGCGGTCCCCATCGCCGGGGATAGCACAGATACGCAGTATTTT.

Ten or more counts support this clonotype. The gene calls are TRBV6-5 and TRBJ2-5; possibly TRBD1 or TRBD2 for D (6 bases each). In germline, CDR1 is MNHEY, CDR2 SVGAGI. V shed 4 bases and J shed 5 bases, with 17 bases lying between them. The CDR3 has 15 residues. As DNA, the CDR3 is TGTGCCAGCAGTTTGTCCGGACAAGGGGGGGAGACCCAGTACTTC. This codes for CASSLSGQGGETQYF.

The chain carries TRBV19 and TRBJ2-3; no clear D. This CDR3 comprises 16 residues. Trimming took off 3 bases at V and 2 bases at J, with 15 bases between the two ends. CDR1 is LNHDA and CDR2 is SQIVND in the germline V gene (reference sequence). In DNA form, the CDR3 reads TGTGCCAGTAGTATGCGGCTAGTCTTACACACAGATACGCAGTATTTT. Translating it yields CASSMRLVLHTDTQYF.

This clonotype was counted only a few times. The CDR3 DNA reads TGTGCCAGCAGTTGGGCCGAGGAGAACACTGAAGCTTTCTTT. Its protein product is CASSWAEENTEAFF. The chain uses TRBV5-5 and TRBJ1-1, with no clear D. Trimming took off 5 bases at V and 1 base at J, with 12 bases between the two ends. There are 14 residues in the CDR3. Germline V CDR1 and CDR2: SGHKS, YYEKEE (reference sequence).

This clonotype was recorded a few times. This chain links TRBV6-2 or TRBV6-3 with TRBJ2-7; the D is unclear. Germline CDR1 reads MNHEY; CDR2 reads SVGEGT. CDR3 size: 15 residues. V lost 0 bases and J lost 0, with 9 bases in between. In DNA form, the CDR3 reads TGTGCCAGCAGTTACTCGATACTATTCTCCTACGAGCAGTACTTC. Protein: CASSYSILFSYEQYF.

The rearrangement uses TRBV7-9 and TRBJ2-7; weak D call: TRBD1 (6 bases). The V end lost 3 bases, the J end lost 5 bases, and 20 bases lay between the germline ends. CDR3 size: 16 residues. The germline V gene encodes CDR1 SEHNR and CDR2 FQNEAQ (reference sequence). The CDR3 DNA is TGTGCCAGCAGCTTCTTCCCCCCCAACAGGGACCACGAGCAGTACTTC. Its protein product is CASSFFPPNRDHEQYF.

This clonotype was counted many times. This chain joins TRBV6-5 and TRBJ1-1; TRBD1 matches 11 bases. After removal of 2 bases from V and 7 bases from J, the junction contained 3 bases not matched to a gene. The V gene's germline CDR1 is MNHEY and CDR2 SVGAGI. The CDR3 contains 14 residues. The CDR3: CASSYGQGAGEAFF. The CDR3 DNA reads as TGTGCCAGCAGTTACGGACAGGGGGCAGGTGAAGCTTTCTTT.

This clonotype has just a few counts. The CDR3 nucleotides read TGTGCCAGCAGCCTGACAGGGGTAAATGGCTACACCTTC. Translation: CASSLTGVNGYTF. The V gene is TRBV6-5, the J gene TRBJ1-2; 8 bases are a match to TRBD1. Germline loops: CDR1 MNHEY, CDR2 SVGAGI. This CDR3 has 13 residues. The V and J ends lost 6 bases and 6 bases, in that order; junction bases with no gene match: 6.

On this clonotype: A clone one base away is much larger, so this may be a read error. The chain carries TRBV12-5 and TRBJ2-1, with a weak D call TRBD2 (5 bases). The CDR3 is 12 amino acids. Trimming pared 4 bases from V and 12 bases from J, leaving 13 bases between. The germline CDR1 and CDR2 sequences are LGHNT and FRNRAP. CDR3 in amino acids: CASGSGPRGQFF. Here the CDR3 DNA reads TGTGCTAGTGGTTCGGGCCCCCGGGGGCAGTTCTTC.

With regard to this clonotype: Sequence at one end of the junction differs from germline and may be a read error. The chain employs TRBV7-9 and TRBJ2-7, with a tentative D call TRBD1 (6 bases). The length of the CDR3 is 15 residues. Germline assignment: CDR1 SEHNR and CDR2 FQNEAQ (reference sequence). CDR3 protein: CASSATTGSSYEQHF. CDR3 DNA sequence: TGTGCCAGCAGCGCCACCACAGGGTCCTCCTACGAGCAGCACTTC.

Comments on this clonotype: Because it lacks the conserved phenylalanine or tryptophan at the end, this CDR3 is likely a read error. The CDR3 DNA sequence: TGTGCCTGGAGTGCGGGACAGGGCTACAATGAGCAGTTCTCC. Protein: CAWSAGQGYNEQFS. The genes are TRBV30 and TRBJ2-1; 9 bases agree with TRBD1. This CDR3 is 14 amino acids long. Germline V CDR1 and CDR2: GTSNPN, SVGIG (reference sequence). With V trimmed by 1 base and J by 3 bases, 1 base remained unmatched.

This chain joins TRBV20-1 and TRBJ2-7; 9 nucleotides agree with TRBD2. CDR1 DFQATT and CDR2 SNEGSKA come from the germline V gene (reference sequence). This CDR3 has 14 residues. V lost 3 bases, J lost 2 bases, and 5 bases stayed unmatched. The CDR3 spells CSASPTSGTYEQYF. The DNA of the CDR3 is TGCAGTGCTAGCCCGACTAGCGGAACCTACGAGCAGTACTTC.

This clonotype was counted between two and nine times. This rearrangement joins TRBV19 to TRBJ1-5; D unclear. Trimming left V 3 bases short and J 0 bases short, with 12 bases between. The CDR3 runs to 16 residues. CDR1 and CDR2 from the germline V gene are LNHDA and SQIVND (reference sequence). The CDR3 DNA sequence: TGTGCCAGTAGTATCTTTGGCAGATATAGCAATCAGCCCCAGCATTTT. Amino acid sequence: CASSIFGRYSNQPQHF.

Points on this clonotype: The germline gene is not matched at one end of the junction; a read error may be the cause. The chain carries TRBV23-1 and TRBJ1-1; TRBD1 might be the D (6 bases). TRBV23-1 is an ORF, with its function uncertain. The CDR3 is 12 amino acids. The CDR3 region is CASSPQGTEASF. CDR3 sequence (DNA): TGCGCCAGCAGTCCCCAGGGGACTGAAGCTTCCTTT.